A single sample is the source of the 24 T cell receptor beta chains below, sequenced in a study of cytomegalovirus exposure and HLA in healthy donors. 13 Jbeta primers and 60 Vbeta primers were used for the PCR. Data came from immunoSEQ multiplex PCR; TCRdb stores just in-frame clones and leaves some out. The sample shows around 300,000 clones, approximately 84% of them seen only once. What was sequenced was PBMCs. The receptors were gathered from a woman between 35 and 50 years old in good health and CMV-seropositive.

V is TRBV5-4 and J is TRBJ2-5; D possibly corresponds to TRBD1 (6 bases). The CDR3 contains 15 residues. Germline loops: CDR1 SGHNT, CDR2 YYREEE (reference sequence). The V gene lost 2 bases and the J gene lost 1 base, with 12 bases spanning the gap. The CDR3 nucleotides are TGTGCCAGCAGCTTTTCTACAGGGACCCAAGAGACCCAGTACTTC. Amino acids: CASSFSTGTQETQYF. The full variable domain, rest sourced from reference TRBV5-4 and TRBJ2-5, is ETGVTQSPTHLIKTRGQQVTLRCSSQSGHNTVSWYQQALGQGPQFIFQYYREEENGRGNFPPRFSGLQFPNYSSELNVNALELDDSALYLCASSFSTGTQETQYFGPGTRLLVL.

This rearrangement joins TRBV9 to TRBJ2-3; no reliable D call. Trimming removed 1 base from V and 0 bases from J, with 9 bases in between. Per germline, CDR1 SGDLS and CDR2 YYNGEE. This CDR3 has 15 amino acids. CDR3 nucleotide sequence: TGTGCCAGCAGCGTACCGAAAACTAGCACAGATACGCAGTATTTT. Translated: CASSVPKTSTDTQYF. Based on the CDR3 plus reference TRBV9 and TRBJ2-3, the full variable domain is DSGVTQTPKHLITATGQRVTLRCSPRSGDLSVYWYQQSLDQGLQFLIQYYNGEERAKGNILERFSAQQFPDLHSELNLSSLELGDSALYFCASSVPKTSTDTQYFGPGTRLTVL.

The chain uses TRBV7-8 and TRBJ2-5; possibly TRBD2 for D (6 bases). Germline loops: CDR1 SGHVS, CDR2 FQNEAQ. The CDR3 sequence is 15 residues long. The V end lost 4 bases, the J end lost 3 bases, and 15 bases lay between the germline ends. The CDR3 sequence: CASSSRRGREETQYF. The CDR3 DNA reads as TGTGCCAGCAGCTCGAGGAGGGGCAGAGAAGAGACCCAGTACTTC.

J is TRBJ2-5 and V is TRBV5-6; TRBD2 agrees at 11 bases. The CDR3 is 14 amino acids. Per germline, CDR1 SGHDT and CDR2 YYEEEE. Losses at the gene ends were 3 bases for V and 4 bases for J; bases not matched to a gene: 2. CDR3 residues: CASSSGLAVETQYF. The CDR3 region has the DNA TGTGCCAGCAGCTCGGGACTAGCGGTAGAGACCCAGTACTTC.

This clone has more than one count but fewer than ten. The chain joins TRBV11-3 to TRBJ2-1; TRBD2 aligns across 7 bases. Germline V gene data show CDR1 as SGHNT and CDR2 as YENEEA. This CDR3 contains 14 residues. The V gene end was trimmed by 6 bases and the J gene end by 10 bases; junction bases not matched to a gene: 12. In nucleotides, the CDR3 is TGTGCCAGCAGGAGTAGCGGGCACCTCGGGGAGCAGTTCTTC. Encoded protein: CASRSSGHLGEQFF.

The CDR3: CASSQVWGQRDTQYF. The CDR3 DNA reads TGCGCCAGCAGCCAAGTATGGGGGCAGCGCGATACGCAGTATTTT. The V call is TRBV4-3, the J call TRBJ2-3, with D possibly TRBD1 on 6 matching bases. CDR1 LGHNA and CDR2 YSLEER come from the germline V gene. The CDR3 runs 15 residues. V shed 1 base and J shed 6 bases, with 14 bases lying between them.

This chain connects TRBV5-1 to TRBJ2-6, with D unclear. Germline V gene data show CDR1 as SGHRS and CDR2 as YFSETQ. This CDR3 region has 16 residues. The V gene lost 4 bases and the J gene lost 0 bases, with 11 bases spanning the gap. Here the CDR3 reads CASSLPTGSGANVLTF. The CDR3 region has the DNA TGCGCCAGCAGCCTCCCGACGGGCTCTGGGGCCAACGTCCTGACTTTC.

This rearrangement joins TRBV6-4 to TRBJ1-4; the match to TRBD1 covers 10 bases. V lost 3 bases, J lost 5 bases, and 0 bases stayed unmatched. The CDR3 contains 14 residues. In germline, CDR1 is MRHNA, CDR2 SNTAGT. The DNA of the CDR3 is TGTGCCAGCAGTGAGGGACAGGGGAATGAAAAACTGTTTTTT. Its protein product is CASSEGQGNEKLFF.

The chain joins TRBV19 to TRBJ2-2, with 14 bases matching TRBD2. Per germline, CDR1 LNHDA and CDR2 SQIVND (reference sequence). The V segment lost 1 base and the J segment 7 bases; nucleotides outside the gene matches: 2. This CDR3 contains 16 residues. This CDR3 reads CASSIGTSGRLGELFF. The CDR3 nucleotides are TGTGCCAGTAGTATAGGGACTAGCGGGAGGCTCGGGGAGCTGTTTTTT.

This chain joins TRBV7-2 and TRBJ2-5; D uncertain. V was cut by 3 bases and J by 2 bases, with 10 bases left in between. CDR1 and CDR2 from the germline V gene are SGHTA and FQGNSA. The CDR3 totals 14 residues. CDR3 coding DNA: TGTGCCAGCAGCTTTGGTCGAGTACAAGAGACCCAGTACTTC. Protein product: CASSFGRVQETQYF.

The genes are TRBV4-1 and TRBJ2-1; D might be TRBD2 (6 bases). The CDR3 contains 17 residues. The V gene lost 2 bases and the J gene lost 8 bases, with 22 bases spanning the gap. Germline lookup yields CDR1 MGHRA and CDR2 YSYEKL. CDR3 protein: CASSQQYRDSLFDEQFF. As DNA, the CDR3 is TGCGCCAGCAGCCAACAGTACCGGGACTCATTATTCGATGAGCAGTTCTTC.

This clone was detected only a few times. The CDR3 sequence is CAWYPGGNTIYF. The CDR3 nucleotides are TGTGCCTGGTACCCAGGGGGAAACACCATATATTTT. The chain uses TRBV30 and TRBJ1-3, with a tentative D call TRBD1 (5 bases). CDR3 length equals 12 residues. V lost 5 bases, J lost 4 bases, and 9 bases lay in between. CDR1 is GTSNPN and CDR2 is SVGIG in the germline V gene (reference sequence).

This CDR3 reads CASSLAGGPVGSYEQYF. DNA of the CDR3: TGTGCCAGCAGTTTGGCGGGAGGGCCGGTCGGGTCCTACGAGCAGTACTTC. The chain carries TRBV28 and TRBJ2-7; 9 nucleotides align to TRBD2. The germline V gene has CDR1 MDHEN and CDR2 SYDVKM. V lost 3 bases and J lost 1; bases outside the gene matches: 10. The CDR3 is 17 residues long.

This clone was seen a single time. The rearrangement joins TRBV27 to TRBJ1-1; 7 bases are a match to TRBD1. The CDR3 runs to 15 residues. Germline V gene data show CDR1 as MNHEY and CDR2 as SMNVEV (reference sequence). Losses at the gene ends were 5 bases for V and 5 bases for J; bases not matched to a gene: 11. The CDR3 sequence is CASSPYTGVGTEAFF. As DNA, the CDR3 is TGTGCCAGCAGTCCGTATACAGGGGTTGGTACTGAAGCTTTCTTT.

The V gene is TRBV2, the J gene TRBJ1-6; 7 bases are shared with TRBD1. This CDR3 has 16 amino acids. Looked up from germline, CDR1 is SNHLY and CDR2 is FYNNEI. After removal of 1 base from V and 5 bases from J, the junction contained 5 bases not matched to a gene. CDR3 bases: TGTGCCAGCAGTGAAGTGGGGACAGTTAATAATTCACCCCTCCACTTT. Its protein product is CASSEVGTVNNSPLHF.

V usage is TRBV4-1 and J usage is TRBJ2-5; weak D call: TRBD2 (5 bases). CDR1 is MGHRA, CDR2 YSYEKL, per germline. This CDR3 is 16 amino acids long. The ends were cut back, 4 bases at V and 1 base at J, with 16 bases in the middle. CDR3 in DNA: TGCGCCAGCAGCCCAAACGAGGGAAGTACCCAAGAGACCCAGTACTTC. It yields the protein CASSPNEGSTQETQYF.

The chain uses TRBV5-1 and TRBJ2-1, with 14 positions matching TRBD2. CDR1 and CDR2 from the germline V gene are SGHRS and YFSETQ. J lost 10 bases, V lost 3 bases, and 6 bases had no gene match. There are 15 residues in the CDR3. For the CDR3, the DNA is TGCGCCAGCAGCTGGGGACTAGCGGGAGTGGACGAGCAGTTCTTC. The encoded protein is CASSWGLAGVDEQFF. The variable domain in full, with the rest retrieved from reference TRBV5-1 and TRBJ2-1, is KAGVTQTPRYLIKTRGQQVTLSCSPISGHRSVSWYQQTPGQGLQFLFEYFSETQRNKGNFPGRFSGRQFSNSRSEMNVSTLELGDSALYLCASSWGLAGVDEQFFGPGTRLTVL.

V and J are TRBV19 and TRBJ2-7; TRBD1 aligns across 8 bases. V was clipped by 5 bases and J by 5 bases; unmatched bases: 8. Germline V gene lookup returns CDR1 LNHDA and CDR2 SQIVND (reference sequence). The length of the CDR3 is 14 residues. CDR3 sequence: CASSLRDRLNEQYF. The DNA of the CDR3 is TGTGCCAGTAGTCTCCGGGACAGGTTGAACGAGCAGTACTTC.

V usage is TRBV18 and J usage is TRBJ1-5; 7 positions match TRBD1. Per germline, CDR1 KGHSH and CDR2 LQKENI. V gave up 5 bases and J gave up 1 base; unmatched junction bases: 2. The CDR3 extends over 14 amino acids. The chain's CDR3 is CASSEGASNQPQHF. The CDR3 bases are TGTGCCAGCTCAGAGGGGGCCAGCAATCAGCCCCAGCATTTT.

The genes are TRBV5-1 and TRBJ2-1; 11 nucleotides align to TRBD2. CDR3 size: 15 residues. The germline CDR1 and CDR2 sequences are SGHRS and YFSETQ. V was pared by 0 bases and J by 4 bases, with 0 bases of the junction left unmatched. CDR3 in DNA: TGCGCCAGCAGCTTGGGACTAGCGGGGTACAATGAGCAGTTCTTC. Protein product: CASSLGLAGYNEQFF.

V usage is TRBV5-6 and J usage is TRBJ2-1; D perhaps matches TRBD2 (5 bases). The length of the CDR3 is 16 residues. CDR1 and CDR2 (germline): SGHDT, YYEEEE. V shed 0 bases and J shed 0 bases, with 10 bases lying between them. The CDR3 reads CASSLGPGSSYNEQFF. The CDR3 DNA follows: TGTGCCAGCAGCTTGGGTCCGGGGAGCTCCTACAATGAGCAGTTCTTC.

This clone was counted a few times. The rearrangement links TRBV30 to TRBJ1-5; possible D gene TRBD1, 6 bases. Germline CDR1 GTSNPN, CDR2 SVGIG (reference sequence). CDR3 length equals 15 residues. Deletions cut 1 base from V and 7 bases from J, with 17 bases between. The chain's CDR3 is CAWSAGGVGEQPQHF. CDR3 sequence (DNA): TGTGCCTGGAGTGCTGGGGGCGTCGGGGAGCAGCCCCAGCATTTT.

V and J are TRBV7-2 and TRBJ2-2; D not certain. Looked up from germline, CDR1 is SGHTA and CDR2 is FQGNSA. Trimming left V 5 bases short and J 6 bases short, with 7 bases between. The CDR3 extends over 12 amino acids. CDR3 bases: TGTGCCAGCAGCCAACTACCCGGGGAGCTGTTTTTT. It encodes CASSQLPGELFF.

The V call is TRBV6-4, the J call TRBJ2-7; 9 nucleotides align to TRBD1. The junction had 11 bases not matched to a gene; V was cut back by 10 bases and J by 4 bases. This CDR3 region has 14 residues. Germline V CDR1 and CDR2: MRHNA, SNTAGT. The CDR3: CAKLKGTGIYEQYF. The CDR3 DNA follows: TGTGCCAAGCTAAAGGGGACAGGGATTTACGAGCAGTACTTC.